This is a list of T cell receptor beta chains from one sample in a study of cytomegalovirus exposure and HLA in healthy donors. Clones were read by immunoSEQ multiplex PCR, and TCRdb kept only the in-frame ones, dropping some. The top ten clones hold about 7% of a sample with some 150,000 clones, about 82% of them seen once. The sample consisted of PBMCs. The receptors come from a woman aged 25 to 39 in good health and CMV-seropositive. The CDR3 runs from the conserved cysteine through the conserved F or W. The order of the fields is V gene, D gene, clone size, CDR3 length, J gene, CDR3 protein, CDR3 DNA. The D gene is left open where the match is weak. Not every row has a clone size; where given, it reads once, few, many or a size class.

TRBV19	TRBD1	once	15	TRBJ2-5	CASSIRGGEGETQYF	TGTGCCAGTAGTATAAGAGGGGGCGAGGGGGAGACCCAGTACTTC
TRBV6-4	TRBD1	few	15	TRBJ1-2	CASSRTGGVNYGYTF	TGTGCCAGCAGTCGAACAGGGGGAGTTAACTATGGCTACACCTTC
TRBV6-6	-	-	14	TRBJ1-5	CASSGGYSNQPQHF	TGTGCCAGCAGTGGGGGCTATAGCAATCAGCCCCAGCATTTT
TRBV5-1	-	-	15	TRBJ1-4	CASSLTSATNEKLFF	TGCGCCAGCAGCTTGACCAGTGCAACTAATGAAAAACTGTTTTTT
TRBV6-5	-	-	14	TRBJ1-1	CASSEPGRLTEAFF	TGTGCCAGCAGTGAACCAGGGAGGTTGACTGAAGCTTTCTTT
TRBV29-1	-	-	13	TRBJ1-2	CSAAGGSNYGYTF	TGCAGCGCTGCGGGGGGGTCGAACTATGGCTACACCTTC
TRBV19	TRBD1	-	14	TRBJ1-1	CASSTTGGIGEAFF	TGTGCCAGTAGTACAACAGGGGGCATCGGTGAAGCTTTCTTT
TRBV11-1	-	-	15	TRBJ1-4	CASSLSGATNEKLFF	TGTGCCAGCAGCTTATCAGGCGCAACTAATGAAAAACTGTTTTTT
TRBV11-1	TRBD2	-	15	TRBJ2-1	CASSLRAGGNNEQFF	TGTGCCAGCAGCTTACGCGCGGGGGGAAACAATGAGCAGTTCTTC
TRBV2	TRBD1	-	14	TRBJ1-1	CASGDRVGNTEAFF	TGTGCCAGCGGAGACAGGGTGGGAAACACTGAAGCTTTCTTT
TRBV4-2	TRBD2	-	18	TRBJ2-7	CASSQETSGGSTTYEQYF	TGTGCCAGCAGCCAAGAAACTAGCGGGGGCTCCACCACCTACGAGCAGTACTTC
TRBV7-8	-	-	16	TRBJ1-4	CASSHYRSATNEKLFF	TGTGCCAGCAGCCACTACCGGAGTGCAACTAATGAAAAACTGTTTTTT
TRBV5-6	-	few	16	TRBJ2-7	CASSLVPRVSPYEQYF	TGTGCCAGCAGCTTGGTGCCCCGGGTCAGTCCCTACGAGCAGTACTTC
TRBV9	TRBD2	once	16	TRBJ2-5	CASSFGGGAVGETQYF	TGTGCCAGCAGCTTCGGCGGGGGGGCGGTCGGAGAGACCCAGTACTTC
TRBV7-9	TRBD2	-	17	TRBJ2-3	CASSHGLAGAITDTQYF	TGTGCCAGCAGCCACGGACTAGCGGGGGCGATCACAGATACGCAGTATTTT
TRBV4-2	-	-	13	TRBJ2-5	CASSQVSEETQYF	TGTGCCAGCAGCCAAGTTAGTGAAGAGACCCAGTACTTC
TRBV28	-	-	15	TRBJ1-1	CASSFLSGIGTEAFF	TGTGCCAGCAGTTTTTTGTCCGGGATCGGTACTGAAGCTTTCTTT
TRBV19	-	-	13	TRBJ1-1	CASSSPGGTEAFF	TGTGCCAGTAGTAGCCCGGGGGGCACTGAAGCTTTCTTT
TRBV4-3	-	-	13	TRBJ1-2	CASSQEVAMGYTF	TGCGCCAGCAGCCAAGAGGTGGCAATGGGCTACACCTTC
TRBV27	-	-	13	TRBJ2-7	CASSTRGIKWQYF	TGTGCCAGCAGTACCAGGGGTATAAAGTGGCAGTACTTC